The TCR beta chain under discussion was sequenced for a study of CD8+CD57+ T cells in acquired aplastic anemia. The wider study: Recorded DNA amounts for sorted CD4+ and CD8+ cells had an average of approximately 3 ug.

Profiles of TCR beta VDJ and CDR3 were generated from a genomic DNA template. TCRdb passed the reads through MiXCR, listing each CDR3 protein once. The sample comprises 75,000 to 90,000 distinct CDR3 sequences, about half of which are singletons, and approximately 61% rests with the top ten. Germline CDR1 reads LNHDA; CDR2 reads SQIVND (reference sequence). This CDR3 comprises 13 residues. V lost 4 bases, J lost 12 bases, and 15 bases lay in between. Sequenced sample: sorted CD4+, CD8+, or CD8+CD57+ T cells (not recorded which) from PBMCs. The chain carries TRBV19 and TRBJ1-4, with TRBD1 as a possible D gene (6 bases). The TCR was taken from a human donor in good health, serving as a control. The CDR3 loop reads CASSTRGDHQLFF. DNA of the CDR3: TGTGCCAGTAGTACTAGGGGGGACCATCAACTGTTTTTT.